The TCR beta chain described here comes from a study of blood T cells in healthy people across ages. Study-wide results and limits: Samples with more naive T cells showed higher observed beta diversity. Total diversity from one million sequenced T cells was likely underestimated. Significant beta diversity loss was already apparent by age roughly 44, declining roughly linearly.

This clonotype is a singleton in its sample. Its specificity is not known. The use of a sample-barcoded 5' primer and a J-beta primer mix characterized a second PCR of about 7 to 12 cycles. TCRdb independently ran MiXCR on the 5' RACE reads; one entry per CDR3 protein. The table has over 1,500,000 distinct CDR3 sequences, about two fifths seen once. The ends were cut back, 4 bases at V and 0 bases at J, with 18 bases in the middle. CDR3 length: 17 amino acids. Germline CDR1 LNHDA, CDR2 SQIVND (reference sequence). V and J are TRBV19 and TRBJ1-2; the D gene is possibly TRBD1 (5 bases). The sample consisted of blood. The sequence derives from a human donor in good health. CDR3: CASSKEVLGDPNYGYTF. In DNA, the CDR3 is TGTGCCAGTAGTAAAGAGGTTTTGGGGGACCCTAACTATGGCTACACCTTC.